This TCR beta chain was found in a study of T cells in localized non-small cell lung cancer (TCRdb year 2020). Turning to the overall study: The study analyzed T cell repertoires of 200 to 300 early-stage NSCLC patients, comparing tumors and uninvolved tumor-adjacent lungs. The cohort consisted of a few hundred treatment-naive NSCLC patients whose localized lung tumors had been resected. NSCLC patients had a mean age of roughly 66 years, and 129 were male and some 98 female.

At diagnosis, peripheral blood, uninvolved tumor-adjacent lung and tumor were collected and were preserved as a mix of fresh-frozen and FFPE material. For TCR repertoire profiling, the blood samples were analyzed as peripheral blood mononuclear cells. What the study reported, not specific to this receptor: Uninvolved tumor-adjacent lung showed the highest T cell clonality, higher than tumor, which suggests more focused antigenic responses in the uninvolved tumor-adjacent lung. Because the study design was exploratory, TCR variables were selected using unadjusted p-values without false-discovery rate correction. Longer overall survival was associated with higher T cell density in blood, whereas shorter survival was associated with higher clonality in adjacent lung. Because multi-region tumor sequencing was not done, intratumor heterogeneity could not be ruled out. Of the top 100 tumor clones, a median of about 53 were detected in paired uninvolved adjacent lung; approximately 30 were also among that lung's top 100.

The count of this clone is one. Its cognate antigen has yet to be identified. One junction end does not reproduce the germline sequence, and a read error may be involved. TCR beta CDR3 regions were sequenced from DNA using the immunoSEQ Assay. The authors' pipeline ran thus. To compute T cell density, TCR beta template counts were normalized to usable DNA, which was estimated by amplifying housekeeping genes. Using the preseqR package, richness was estimated by extrapolating to 120,000 templates for tissue samples and 400,000 templates for PBMC samples. Clonality was defined as one minus Pielou's evenness. Tissue-enriched TCRs were identified by differential abundance testing using productive amino-acid clonotypes, minimum total count 5 and alpha 0.1. The Jaccard Index and the Morisita Overlap Index were used to measure repertoire overlap between compartments. GLIPH clustered TCR beta CDR3s with public tetramer-defined viral CDR3s; viral motifs required at least three viral sequences plus V-gene enrichment. What TCRdb holds here is the immuneACCESS table cut down to in-frame rearrangements. Part of the clones is not present; checked against another copy, under half of the missing clones reflect an unresolved V gene, and the others are unexplained. V, J and clone size derive from that table, while D and trimming were established from the DNA sequence. Counted in this sample were 25,000 to 35,000 clones; just under 80% of them appeared once. The ten largest account for around 16% of the sample.

Reading the germline V gene gives CDR1 MGHRA and CDR2 YSYEKL. From cysteine to phenylalanine, the CDR3 is 15 amino acids long. Only the CDR3 DNA stays, 45 bases, in frame from base 1. The sequences come from peripheral blood, collected before any cancer treatment. This receptor was identified in a male donor at least 60 years old with stage III squamous cell lung carcinoma. The receptor chain draws on TRBV4-1 and TRBJ2-7; the D region possibly corresponds to TRBD2 (5 bases align). The DNA is TGCGCCAGCAGGCAAGGAGTCACAGAGGGCTACGAGCAGTACTTC. Its product reads: CASRQGVTEGYEQYF.